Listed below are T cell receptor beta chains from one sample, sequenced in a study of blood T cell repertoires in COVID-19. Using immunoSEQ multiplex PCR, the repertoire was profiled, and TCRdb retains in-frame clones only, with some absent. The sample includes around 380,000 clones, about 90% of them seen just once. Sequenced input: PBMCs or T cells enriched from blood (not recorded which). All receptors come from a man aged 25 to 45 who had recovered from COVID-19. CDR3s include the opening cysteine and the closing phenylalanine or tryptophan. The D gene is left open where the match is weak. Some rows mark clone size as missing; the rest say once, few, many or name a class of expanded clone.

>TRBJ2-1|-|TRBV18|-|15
CASSPLPDSYNEQFF
TGTGCCAGCTCACCTCTCCCAGACAGTTACAATGAGCAGTTCTTC
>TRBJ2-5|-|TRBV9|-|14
CASSVDQGQETQYF
TGTGCCAGCAGCGTAGACCAGGGCCAAGAGACCCAGTACTTC
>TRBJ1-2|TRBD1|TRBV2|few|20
CASSEALRGTGGHVGYGYTF
TGTGCCAGCAGTGAAGCGCTACGAGGGACAGGGGGACATGTAGGCTATGGCTACACCTTC
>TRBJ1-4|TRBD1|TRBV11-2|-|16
CASSSPTGATNEKLFF
TGTGCCAGCAGCTCACCGACAGGGGCAACTAATGAAAAACTGTTTTTT
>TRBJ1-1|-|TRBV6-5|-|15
CASRLSQERNTEAFF
TGTGCCAGCAGATTGTCCCAAGAGAGGAACACTGAAGCTTTCTTT
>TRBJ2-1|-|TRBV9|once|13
CASSVATSREQFF
TGTGCCAGCAGCGTAGCGACTAGTCGCGAGCAGTTCTTC
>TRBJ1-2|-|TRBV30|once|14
CAWTLSGRDYGYTF
TGTGCCTGGACCCTGTCAGGGAGGGACTATGGCTACACCTTC
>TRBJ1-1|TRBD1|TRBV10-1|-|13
CASSGQGVTEAFF
TGCGCCAGCAGTGGACAGGGGGTGACTGAAGCTTTCTTT
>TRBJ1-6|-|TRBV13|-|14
CASSRTESNSPLHF
TGTGCCAGCAGCCGGACTGAAAGTAATTCACCCCTCCACTTT
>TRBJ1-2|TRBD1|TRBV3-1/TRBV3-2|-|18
CASSQDPRDRGTLGGYTF
TGTGCCAGCAGCCAAGATCCGCGAGACAGGGGAACGTTAGGTGGCTACACCTTC
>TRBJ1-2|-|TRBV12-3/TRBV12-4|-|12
CASSTGPYGYTF
TGTGCCAGCAGTACAGGCCCCTATGGCTACACCTTC
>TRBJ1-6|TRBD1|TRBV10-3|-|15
CAISGGTGGNSPLHF
TGTGCCATCAGCGGAGGGACAGGGGGCAATTCACCCCTCCACTTT
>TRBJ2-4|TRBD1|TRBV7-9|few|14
CASSPRTGVDIQYF
TGTGCCAGCAGCCCGAGGACAGGGGTAGACATTCAGTACTTC